Sequencing of this T cell receptor beta chain was carried out in a study of T cells in Graves' hyperthyroidism and ophthalmopathy. There are many counts of this clonotype. Germline lookup yields CDR1 KGHSH and CDR2 LQKENI. The V end was cut by 4 bases, the J end by 1 base, with 2 bases between. This CDR3 contains 13 residues. Using RNA transcripts as the source, TCR beta CDR3 regions were amplified. A set of HTBI primers served as the primers for a first-round RT-PCR of the TCR CDR3. One entry per CDR3 protein results from TCRdb running MiXCR on the multiplex PCR reads. The sample carries about 110,000 distinct CDR3 sequences, 15% to 20% recorded once.

V gene TRBV18 combines with J gene TRBJ1-6; D ambiguous. Sequenced sample: blood. The TCR sequence derives from a woman in her fifties or sixties with Graves' hyperthyroidism. The CDR3 here is CASSQSYNSPLHF. CDR3 DNA sequence: TGTGCCAGCTCACAGTCCTATAATTCACCCCTCCACTTT.